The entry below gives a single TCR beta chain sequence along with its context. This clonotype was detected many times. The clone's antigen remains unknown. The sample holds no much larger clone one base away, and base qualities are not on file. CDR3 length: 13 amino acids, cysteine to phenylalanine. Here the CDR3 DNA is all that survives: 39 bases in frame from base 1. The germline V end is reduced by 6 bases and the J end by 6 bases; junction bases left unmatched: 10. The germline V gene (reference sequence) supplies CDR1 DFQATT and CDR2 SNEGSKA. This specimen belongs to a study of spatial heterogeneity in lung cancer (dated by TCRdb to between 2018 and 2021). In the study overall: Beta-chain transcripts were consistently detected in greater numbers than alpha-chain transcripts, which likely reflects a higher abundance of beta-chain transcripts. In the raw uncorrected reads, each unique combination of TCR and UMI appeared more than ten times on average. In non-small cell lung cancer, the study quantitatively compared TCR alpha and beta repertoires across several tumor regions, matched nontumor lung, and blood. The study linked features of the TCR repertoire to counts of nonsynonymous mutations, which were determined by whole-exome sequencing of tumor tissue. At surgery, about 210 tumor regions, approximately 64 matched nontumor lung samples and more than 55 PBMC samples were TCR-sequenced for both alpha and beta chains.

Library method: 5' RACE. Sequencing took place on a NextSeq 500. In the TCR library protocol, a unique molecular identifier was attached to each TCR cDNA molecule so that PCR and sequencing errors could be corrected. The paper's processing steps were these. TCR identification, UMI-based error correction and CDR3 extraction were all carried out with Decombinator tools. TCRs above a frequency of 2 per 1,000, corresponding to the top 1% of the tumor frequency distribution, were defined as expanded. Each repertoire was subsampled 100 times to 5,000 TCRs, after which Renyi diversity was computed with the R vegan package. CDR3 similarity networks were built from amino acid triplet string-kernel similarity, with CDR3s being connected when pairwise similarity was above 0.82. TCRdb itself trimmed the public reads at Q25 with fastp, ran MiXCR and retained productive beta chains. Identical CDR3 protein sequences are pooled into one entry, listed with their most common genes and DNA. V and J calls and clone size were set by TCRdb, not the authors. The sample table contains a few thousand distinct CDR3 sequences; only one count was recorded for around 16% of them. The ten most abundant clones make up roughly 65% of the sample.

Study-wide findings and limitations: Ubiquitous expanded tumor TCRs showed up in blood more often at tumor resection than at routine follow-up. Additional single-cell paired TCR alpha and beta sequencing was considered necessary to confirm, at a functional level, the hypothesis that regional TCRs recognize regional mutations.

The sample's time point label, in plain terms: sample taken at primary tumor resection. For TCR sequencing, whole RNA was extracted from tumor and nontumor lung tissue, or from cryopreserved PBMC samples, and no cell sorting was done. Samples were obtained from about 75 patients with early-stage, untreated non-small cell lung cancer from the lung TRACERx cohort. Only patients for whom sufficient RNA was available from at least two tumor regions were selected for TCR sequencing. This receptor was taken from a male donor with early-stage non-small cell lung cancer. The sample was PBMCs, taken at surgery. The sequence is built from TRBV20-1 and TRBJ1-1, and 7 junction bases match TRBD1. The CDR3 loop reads CSALQGIGAEAFF. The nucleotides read TGCAGTGCGTTACAGGGGATTGGGGCTGAAGCTTTCTTT.